This T cell receptor beta chain was identified during a study of CXCR3-negative and CXCR3-positive naive CD8 T cells. The overall study: Roughly 1.5 +/- 0.3 million TRB reads came from each library, giving some 140 million in total.

As for this clonotype: Its antigen is still unknown.

The CDR3 is 16 amino acids. CDR1 MNHEY and CDR2 SVGAGI come from the germline V gene. Cells that were CD45RO-CCR7+CD27+CD95- constituted naive CD8+ T cells. Study-level findings and limits: Similarly elevated diversity marked both naive subsets, with memory CD8+ cells showing far lower diversity. Hydrophobicity was higher for TRB CDR3s found in CXCR3-positive naive cells than in CXCR3-negative naive cells.

All TRB cDNA libraries came from 5' RACE performed with UMI labels. From the 5' RACE reads, TCRdb lists one entry per CDR3 protein and no DNA. This sample's clone table lists about 120,000 distinct CDR3 sequences. This TCR derives from a human donor in good health. Some clones in this sample may be carry-over from other donors' samples. The material sequenced was naive CXCR3+ CD8+ T cells from blood. Subset: CD45RO-CCR7+CD27+CD95- naive CD8+ T cells expressing CXCR3 (TNR3+). The rearrangement joins TRBV6-5 to TRBJ2-3; without DNA, the TCRdb call of TRBD2 cannot be checked. The CDR3 reads CASSQRLAGIPDTQYF.